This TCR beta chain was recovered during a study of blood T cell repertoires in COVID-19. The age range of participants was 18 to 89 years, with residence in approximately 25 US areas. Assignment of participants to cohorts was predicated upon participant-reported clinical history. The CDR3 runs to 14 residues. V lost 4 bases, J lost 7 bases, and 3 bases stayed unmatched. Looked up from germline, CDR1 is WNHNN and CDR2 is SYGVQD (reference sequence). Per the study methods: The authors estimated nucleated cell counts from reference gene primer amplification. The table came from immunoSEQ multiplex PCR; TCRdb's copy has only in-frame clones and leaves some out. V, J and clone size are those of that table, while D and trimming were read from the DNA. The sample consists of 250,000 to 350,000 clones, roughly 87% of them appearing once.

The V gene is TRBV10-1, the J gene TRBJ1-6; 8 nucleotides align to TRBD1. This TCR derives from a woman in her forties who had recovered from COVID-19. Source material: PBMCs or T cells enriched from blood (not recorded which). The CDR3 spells CASSADRANSPLHF. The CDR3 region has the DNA TGCGCCAGCAGTGCGGACAGGGCGAATTCACCCCTCCACTTT.